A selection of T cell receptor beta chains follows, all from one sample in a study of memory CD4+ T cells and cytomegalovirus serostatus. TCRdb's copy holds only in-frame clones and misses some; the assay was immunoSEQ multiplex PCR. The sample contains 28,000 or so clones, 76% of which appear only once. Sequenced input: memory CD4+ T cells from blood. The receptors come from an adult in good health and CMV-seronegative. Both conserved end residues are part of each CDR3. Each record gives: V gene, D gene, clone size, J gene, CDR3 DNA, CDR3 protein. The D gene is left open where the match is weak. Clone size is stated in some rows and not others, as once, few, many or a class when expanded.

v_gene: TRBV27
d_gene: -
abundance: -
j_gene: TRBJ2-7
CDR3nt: TGTGCCAGCAGTTTAAAGAACCCCTTATATACCTACGAGCAGTACTTC
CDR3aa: CASSLKNPLYTYEQYF

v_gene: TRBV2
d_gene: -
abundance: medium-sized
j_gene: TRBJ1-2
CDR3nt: TGTGCCAGCAGAGGACAAGAAAGCTATGGCTACACCTTC
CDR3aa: CASRGQESYGYTF

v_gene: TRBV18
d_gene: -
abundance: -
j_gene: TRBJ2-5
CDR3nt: TGTGCCAGCTCACCGGGTATCCAGGGCCAAGAGACCCAGTACTTC
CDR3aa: CASSPGIQGQETQYF

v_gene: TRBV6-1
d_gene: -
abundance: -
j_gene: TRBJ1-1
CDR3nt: TGTGCCAGCAGCCCCGGGTGGCAGAACACTGAAGCTCTCTTT
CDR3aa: CASSPGWQNTEALF

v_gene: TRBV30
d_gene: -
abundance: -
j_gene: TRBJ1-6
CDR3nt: TGTGCCTGGAGGGGGGGAGGGAATAATTCACCCCTCCACTTT
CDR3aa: CAWRGGGNNSPLHF

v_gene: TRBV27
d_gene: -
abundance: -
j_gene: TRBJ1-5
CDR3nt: TGTGCCAGCAGTTTCGTTGGGAATCAGCCCCAGCATTTT
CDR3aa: CASSFVGNQPQHF

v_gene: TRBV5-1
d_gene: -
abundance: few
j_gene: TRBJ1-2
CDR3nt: TGCGCCAGCAGCTTGGCCCGGGGTCCCACGGCGAGTAACTATGGCTACACCTTC
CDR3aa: CASSLARGPTASNYGYTF

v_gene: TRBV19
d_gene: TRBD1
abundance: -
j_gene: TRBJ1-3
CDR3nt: TGTGCCAGTAGTTCCCCCGGGACAGCTGGAAACACCATATATTTT
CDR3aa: CASSSPGTAGNTIYF

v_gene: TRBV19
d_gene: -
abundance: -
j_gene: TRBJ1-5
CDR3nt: TGTGCCAGTAGTATAACGGGTTTGGGGTCCAATCAGCCCCAGCATTTT
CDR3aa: CASSITGLGSNQPQHF

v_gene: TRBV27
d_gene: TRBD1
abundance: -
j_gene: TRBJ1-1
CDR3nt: TGTGCCAGCGGCGACAGGGTGCTCACTGAAGCTTTCTTT
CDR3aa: CASGDRVLTEAFF

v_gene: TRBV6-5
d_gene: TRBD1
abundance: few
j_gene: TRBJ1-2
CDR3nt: TGTGCCAGCAAAACCACAGGGGCCGACTATGGCTACACCTTC
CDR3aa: CASKTTGADYGYTF

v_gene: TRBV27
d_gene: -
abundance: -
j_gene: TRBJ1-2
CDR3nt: TGTGCCAGCATGTCAAACAGGGTCTTCGGTGGCTACACCTTC
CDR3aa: CASMSNRVFGGYTF

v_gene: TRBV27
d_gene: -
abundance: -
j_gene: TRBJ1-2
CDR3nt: TGTGCCAGCAGTCCCCGACAGGACTCTGGTGGTGGCTACACCTTC
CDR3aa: CASSPRQDSGGGYTF

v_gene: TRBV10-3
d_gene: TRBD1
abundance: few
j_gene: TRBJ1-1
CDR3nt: TGTGCCATCAGGAAGACAGGGAGTAGCACTGAAGCTTTCTTT
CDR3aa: CAIRKTGSSTEAFF

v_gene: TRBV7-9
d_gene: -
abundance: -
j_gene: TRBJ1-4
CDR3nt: TGTGCCAGCAGCTTAGGAGACAGTTGGGCTGAAAAACTGTTTTTT
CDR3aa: CASSLGDSWAEKLFF

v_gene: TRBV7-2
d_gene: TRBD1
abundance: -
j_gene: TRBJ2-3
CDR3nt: TGTGCCAGCAGCCGCGACAGGGGGAGAGGAGATACGCAGTATTTT
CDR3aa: CASSRDRGRGDTQYF

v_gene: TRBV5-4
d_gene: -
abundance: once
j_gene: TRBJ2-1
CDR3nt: TGTGCCAGCAGCTTGAGTCTGGGGGCCAACAATGAGCAGTTCTTC
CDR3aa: CASSLSLGANNEQFF

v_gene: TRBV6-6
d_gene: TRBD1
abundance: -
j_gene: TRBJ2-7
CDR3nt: TGTGCCAGCAGTTACTCATCGGGACAGGGGGACTCGTACTTC
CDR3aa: CASSYSSGQGDSYF

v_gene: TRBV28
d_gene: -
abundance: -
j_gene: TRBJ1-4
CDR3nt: TGTGCCAGCAGTTTACAGACTGAAAAACTGTTTTTT
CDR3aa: CASSLQTEKLFF

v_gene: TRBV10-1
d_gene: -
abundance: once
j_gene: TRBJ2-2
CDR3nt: TGCGCCAGCAAGGGGGACGAGTCGAACACCGGGGAGCTGTTTTTT
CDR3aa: CASKGDESNTGELFF

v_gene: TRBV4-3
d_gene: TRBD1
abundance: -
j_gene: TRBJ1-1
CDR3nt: TGCGCCAGCAGCCAATCGATTCGGGACAGCATGAACACTGAAGCTTTCTTT
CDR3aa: CASSQSIRDSMNTEAFF

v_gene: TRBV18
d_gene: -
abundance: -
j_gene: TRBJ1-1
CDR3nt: TGTGCCAGCTCATCGACTTCAGTGGGGGGCACTGAAGCTTTCTTT
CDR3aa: CASSSTSVGGTEAFF

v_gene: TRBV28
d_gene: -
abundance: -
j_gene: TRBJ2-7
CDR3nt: TGTGCCAGCAATGAGGTCGCGTCTTTCTCCTACGAGCAGTACTTC
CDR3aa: CASNEVASFSYEQYF

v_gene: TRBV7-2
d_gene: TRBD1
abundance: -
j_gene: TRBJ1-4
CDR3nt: TGTGCCAGCAGCTTTCGACTGTTAATGGGGGACAGTAATGAAAAACTGTTTTTT
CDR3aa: CASSFRLLMGDSNEKLFF

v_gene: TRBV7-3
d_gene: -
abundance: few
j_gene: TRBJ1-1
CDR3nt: TGTGCCAGCAGCTTAAACGGTTACACTGAAGCTTTCTTT
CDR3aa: CASSLNGYTEAFF

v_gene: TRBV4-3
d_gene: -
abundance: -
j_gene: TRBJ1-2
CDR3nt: TGCGCCAGCAGCCAAGAACCAGGGGCCTATGGCTACACCTTC
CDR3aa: CASSQEPGAYGYTF

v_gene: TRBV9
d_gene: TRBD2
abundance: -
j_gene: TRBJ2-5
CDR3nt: TGTGCCAGCAGCTCAGCGGGAGGGCCAAAAGAGACCCAGTACTTC
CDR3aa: CASSSAGGPKETQYF

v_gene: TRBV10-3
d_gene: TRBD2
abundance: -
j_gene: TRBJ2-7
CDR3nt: TGTGCCATCAGTGAGTTGGGTAGTCTAGCGGGGGACTACGAGCAGTACTTC
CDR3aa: CAISELGSLAGDYEQYF

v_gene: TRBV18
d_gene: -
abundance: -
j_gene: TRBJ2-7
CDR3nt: TGTGCCAGCTCGACCGGGACCGGGGACGAGCAGTACTTC
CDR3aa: CASSTGTGDEQYF

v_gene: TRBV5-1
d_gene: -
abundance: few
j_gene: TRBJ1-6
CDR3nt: TGCGCCAGCAGCTTGGGCGGGGGGAATTCACCCCTCCACTTT
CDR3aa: CASSLGGGNSPLHF

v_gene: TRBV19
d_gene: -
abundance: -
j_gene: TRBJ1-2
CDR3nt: TGTGCCAGTAGTATTGGCGGATTATATGGCTACACCTTC
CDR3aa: CASSIGGLYGYTF

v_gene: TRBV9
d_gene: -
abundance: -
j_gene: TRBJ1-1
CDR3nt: TGTGCCAGCAGCGACCGGGGGAACACTGAAGCTTTCTTT
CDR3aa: CASSDRGNTEAFF

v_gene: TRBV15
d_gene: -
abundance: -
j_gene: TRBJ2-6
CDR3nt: TGTGCCACCCGGGCCGGGGCCAACGTCCTGACTTTC
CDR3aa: CATRAGANVLTF